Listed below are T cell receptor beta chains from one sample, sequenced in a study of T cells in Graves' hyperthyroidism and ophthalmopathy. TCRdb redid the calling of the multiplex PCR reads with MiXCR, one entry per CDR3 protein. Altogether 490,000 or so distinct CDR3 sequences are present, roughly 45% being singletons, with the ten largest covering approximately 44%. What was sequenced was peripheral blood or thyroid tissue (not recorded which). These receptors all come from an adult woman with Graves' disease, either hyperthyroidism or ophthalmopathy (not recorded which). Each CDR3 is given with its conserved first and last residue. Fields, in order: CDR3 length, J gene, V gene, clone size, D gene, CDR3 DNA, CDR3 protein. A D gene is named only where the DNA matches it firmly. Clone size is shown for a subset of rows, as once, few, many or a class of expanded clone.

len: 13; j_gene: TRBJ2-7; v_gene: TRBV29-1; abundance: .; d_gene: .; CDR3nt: TGCAGCGTTGTCCGGGACCCAACCTACGAGCAGTACTTC; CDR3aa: CSVVRDPTYEQYF
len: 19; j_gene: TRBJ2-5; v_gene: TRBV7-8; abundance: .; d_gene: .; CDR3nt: TGTGCCAGCAGCAAAAACACGATAGGGGTTGACGTTGGCCAAGAGACCCAGTACTTC; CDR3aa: CASSKNTIGVDVGQETQYF
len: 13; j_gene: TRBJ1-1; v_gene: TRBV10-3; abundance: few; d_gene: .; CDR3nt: TGTGCCATCAGTGACCAGGGAAACACTGAAGCTTTCTTT; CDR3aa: CAISDQGNTEAFF
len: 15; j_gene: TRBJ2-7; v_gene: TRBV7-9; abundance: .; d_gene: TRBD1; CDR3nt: TGTGCCAGCAGCCACCGGGACAGGAGAGCCTACGAGCAGTACTTC; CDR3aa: CASSHRDRRAYEQYF
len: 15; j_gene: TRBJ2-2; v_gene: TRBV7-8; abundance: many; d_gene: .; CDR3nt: TGTGCCAGCAGCTTCTTTGACTGGAACACCGGGGAGCTGTTTTTT; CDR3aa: CASSFFDWNTGELFF
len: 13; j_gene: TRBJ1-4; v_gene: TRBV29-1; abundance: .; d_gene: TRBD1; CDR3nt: TGCAGCGTTTCCGGGACAGGATATGAAAAACTGTTTTTT; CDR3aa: CSVSGTGYEKLFF
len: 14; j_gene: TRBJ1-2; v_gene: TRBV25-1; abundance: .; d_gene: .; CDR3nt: TGTGCCAGCAGTGAATTTACCCCCTTATACACCCTCCGCTTC; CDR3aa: CASSEFTPLYTLRF
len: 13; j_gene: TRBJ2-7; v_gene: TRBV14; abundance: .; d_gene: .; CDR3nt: TGTGCCAGCAGCCAAGGGGGCTACTACGAGCAGTACTTC; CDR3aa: CASSQGGYYEQYF
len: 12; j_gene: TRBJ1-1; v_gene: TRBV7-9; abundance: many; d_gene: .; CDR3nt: TGTGCCAGCAGCCAGATGAGCGCTGAAGCTTTCTTT; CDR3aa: CASSQMSAEAFF
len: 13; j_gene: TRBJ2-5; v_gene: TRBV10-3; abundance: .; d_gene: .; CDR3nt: TGTGCCATCAGTGTTATGGGTGCTGGGACCCAGTACTTC; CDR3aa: CAISVMGAGTQYF
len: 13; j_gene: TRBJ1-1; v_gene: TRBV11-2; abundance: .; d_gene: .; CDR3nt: TGTGCCAGCAGCTTCGGTGGGATACGTGAAGCTTTCTTT; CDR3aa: CASSFGGIREAFF
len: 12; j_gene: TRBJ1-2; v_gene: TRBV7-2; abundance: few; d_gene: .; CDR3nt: TGTGCCAGCAGCTCGGACATGTATGGCTACACCTTC; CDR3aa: CASSSDMYGYTF
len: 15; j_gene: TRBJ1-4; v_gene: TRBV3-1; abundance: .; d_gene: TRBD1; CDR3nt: TGTGCCAGCAGCCAAAGACAGGGTCAAGGTGAAAAACTGTTTTTT; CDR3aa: CASSQRQGQGEKLFF
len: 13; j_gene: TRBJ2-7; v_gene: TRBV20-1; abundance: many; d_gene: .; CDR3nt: TGCAGCCCCAGGAGGCGGGGTCTCTTCGAGCAGTACTTC; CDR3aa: CSPRRRGLFEQYF
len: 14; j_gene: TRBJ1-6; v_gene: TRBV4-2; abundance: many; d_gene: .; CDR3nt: TGTGCCAGCAGCCAAGAAGGCAGCCGTTCACCCCTCCACTTT; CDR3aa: CASSQEGSRSPLHF
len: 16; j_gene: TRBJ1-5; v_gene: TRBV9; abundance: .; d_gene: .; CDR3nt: TGTGCCAGCAGCGTAGGACAGGACTATAGCAATCAGCCCCAGCATTTT; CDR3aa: CASSVGQDYSNQPQHF
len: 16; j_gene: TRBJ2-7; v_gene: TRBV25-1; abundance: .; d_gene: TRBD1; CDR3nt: TGTGCCAGCGTTACGACCGGGACAGGGGGCTGGGCGGGGCAGTACTTC; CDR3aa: CASVTTGTGGWAGQYF
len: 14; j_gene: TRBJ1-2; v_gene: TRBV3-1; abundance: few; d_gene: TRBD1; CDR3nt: TGTGCCAGCAGCCAAGGACAGGGGCACGACGGCTACACCTTC; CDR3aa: CASSQGQGHDGYTF
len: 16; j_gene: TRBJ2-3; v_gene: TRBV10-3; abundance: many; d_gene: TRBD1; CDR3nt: TGTGCCATCAGCAGTGAGATCCGACAGGGCGCAGATACGCAGTATTTT; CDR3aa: CAISSEIRQGADTQYF
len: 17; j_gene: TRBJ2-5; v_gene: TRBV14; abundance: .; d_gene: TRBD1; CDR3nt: TGTGCCAGCAGCCGAGGACAGGGGGATCCGTGGGAGGAGACCCAGTACTTC; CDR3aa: CASSRGQGDPWEETQYF
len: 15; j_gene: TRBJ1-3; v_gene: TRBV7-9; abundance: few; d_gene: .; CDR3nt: TGTGCCAGCAGCTTGGCAACAGGGTCTGGAAACACCATATATTTT; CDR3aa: CASSLATGSGNTIYF
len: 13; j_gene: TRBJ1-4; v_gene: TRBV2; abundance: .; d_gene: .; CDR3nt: TGTGCCAGCGTAGGGATGGGTGTTCTAAAACTGTTTTTT; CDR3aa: CASVGMGVLKLFF
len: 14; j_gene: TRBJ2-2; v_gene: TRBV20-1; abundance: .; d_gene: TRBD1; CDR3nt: TGCAGTGCTAGAGGGACAGGGGACACCGGGGAGCTGTTTTTT; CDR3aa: CSARGTGDTGELFF
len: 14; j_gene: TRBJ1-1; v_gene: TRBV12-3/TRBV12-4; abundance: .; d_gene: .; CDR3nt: TGTGCCAGCAGGTTAATTACGGGGCGGACTGAAGCTTTCTTT; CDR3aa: CASRLITGRTEAFF
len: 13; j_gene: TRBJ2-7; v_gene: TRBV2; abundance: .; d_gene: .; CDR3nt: TGTGCCAGCAGTGAACCCCCAGGGGACGAGCAGTACTTC; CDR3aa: CASSEPPGDEQYF
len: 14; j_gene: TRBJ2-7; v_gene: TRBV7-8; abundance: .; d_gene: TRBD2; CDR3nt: TGTGCCAGCAGCCTTAGCGGGAGATGGTCCGAGCAGTACTTC; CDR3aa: CASSLSGRWSEQYF
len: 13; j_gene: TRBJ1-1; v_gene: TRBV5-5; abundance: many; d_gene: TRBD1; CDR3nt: TGTGCCAGCAGCTGGGGACAGGCAACTGAAGCTTTCTTT; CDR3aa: CASSWGQATEAFF
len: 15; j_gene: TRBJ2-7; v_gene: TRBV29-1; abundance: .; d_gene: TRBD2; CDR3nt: TGCAGTGCTAGCTACCGGGAGCGGGAGTTCAAAGAGCAGTACTTC; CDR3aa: CSASYREREFKEQYF
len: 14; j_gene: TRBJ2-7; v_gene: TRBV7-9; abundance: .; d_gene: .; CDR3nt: TGTGCCAGCAGCCCCCACTCGAGCTCCTACGAGCAGTACTTC; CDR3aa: CASSPHSSSYEQYF
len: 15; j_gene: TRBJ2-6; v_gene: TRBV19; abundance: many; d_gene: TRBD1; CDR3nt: TGTGCCAGTAGTACAGGGGGCAATGGGGCCAACGTCCTGACTTTC; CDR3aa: CASSTGGNGANVLTF
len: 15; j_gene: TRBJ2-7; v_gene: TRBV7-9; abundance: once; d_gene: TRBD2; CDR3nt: TGTGCCAGCAGTCACGCAGCGGGAGTCATGTACGAGCAGTACTTC; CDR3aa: CASSHAAGVMYEQYF
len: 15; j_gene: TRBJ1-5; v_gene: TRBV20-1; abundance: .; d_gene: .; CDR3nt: TGCAGTGCTAGTACCCCCAGACAGGGCAATCAGCCCCAGCATTTT; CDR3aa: CSASTPRQGNQPQHF
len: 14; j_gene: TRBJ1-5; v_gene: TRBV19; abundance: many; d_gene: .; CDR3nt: TGTGCCAGTAGTATTCAGGGTTGGGATCAGCCCCAGCATTTT; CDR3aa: CASSIQGWDQPQHF
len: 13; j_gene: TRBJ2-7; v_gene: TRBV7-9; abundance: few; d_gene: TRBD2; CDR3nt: TGTGCCAGCAGTAGCGGGAGGAGGTACGAGCAGTACTTC; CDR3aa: CASSSGRRYEQYF
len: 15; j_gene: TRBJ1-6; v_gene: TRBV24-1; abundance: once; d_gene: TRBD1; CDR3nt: TGTGCCACGCAGGGGGGACAAGAGACTAATTCACCCCTCCACTTT; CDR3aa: CATQGGQETNSPLHF
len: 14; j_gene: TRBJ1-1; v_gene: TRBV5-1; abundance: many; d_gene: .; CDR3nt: TGCGCCAGCAGCCCGAGGGGGGAAAACACTGAAGCTTTCTTT; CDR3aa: CASSPRGENTEAFF
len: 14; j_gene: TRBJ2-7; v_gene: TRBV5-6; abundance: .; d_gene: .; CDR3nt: TGTGCCAGCAGCTTGTGGGGGGCCATCTACGAGCAGTACTTC; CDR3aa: CASSLWGAIYEQYF
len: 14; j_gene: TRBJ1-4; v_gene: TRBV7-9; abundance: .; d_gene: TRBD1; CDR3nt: TGCGCCAGCCGGCGGGACAGCTCTAATGAAAAACTGTTTTTT; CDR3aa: CASRRDSSNEKLFF
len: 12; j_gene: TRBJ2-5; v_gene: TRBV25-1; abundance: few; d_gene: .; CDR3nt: TGTGCCAGCAGTGAATATGAGGAGACCCAGTACTTC; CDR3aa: CASSEYEETQYF
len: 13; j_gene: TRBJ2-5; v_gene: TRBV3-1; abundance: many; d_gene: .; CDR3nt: TGTGCCAGCAGCCAGGGGGGAGTGGAGACCCAGTACTTC; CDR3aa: CASSQGGVETQYF
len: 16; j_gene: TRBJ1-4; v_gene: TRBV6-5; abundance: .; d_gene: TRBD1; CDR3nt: TGTGCCAGCAGTTCCTACCACAGGGGCGGTAATGAAAAACTGTTTTTT; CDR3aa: CASSSYHRGGNEKLFF
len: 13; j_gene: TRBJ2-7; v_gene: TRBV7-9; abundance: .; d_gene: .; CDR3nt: TGTGCCAGCAGCTCCCTAGGGGCCTACGAGCAGTACTTC; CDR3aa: CASSSLGAYEQYF
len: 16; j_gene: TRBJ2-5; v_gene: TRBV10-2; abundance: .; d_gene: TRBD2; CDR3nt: TGCGCCAGCAGTACCCCCACTAGCGGGAGGGCGAAGACCCAGTACTTC; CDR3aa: CASSTPTSGRAKTQYF
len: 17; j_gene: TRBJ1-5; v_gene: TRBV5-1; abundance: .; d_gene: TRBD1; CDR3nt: TGCGCCAGCAGACCAACATCGACAGGGGGCGCGGGTCAGCCCCAGCATTTT; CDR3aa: CASRPTSTGGAGQPQHF
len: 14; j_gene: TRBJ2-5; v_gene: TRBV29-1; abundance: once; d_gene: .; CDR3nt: TGCAGCGTAAGGCAGGGGAACGGCCAAGAGACCCAGTACTTC; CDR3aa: CSVRQGNGQETQYF